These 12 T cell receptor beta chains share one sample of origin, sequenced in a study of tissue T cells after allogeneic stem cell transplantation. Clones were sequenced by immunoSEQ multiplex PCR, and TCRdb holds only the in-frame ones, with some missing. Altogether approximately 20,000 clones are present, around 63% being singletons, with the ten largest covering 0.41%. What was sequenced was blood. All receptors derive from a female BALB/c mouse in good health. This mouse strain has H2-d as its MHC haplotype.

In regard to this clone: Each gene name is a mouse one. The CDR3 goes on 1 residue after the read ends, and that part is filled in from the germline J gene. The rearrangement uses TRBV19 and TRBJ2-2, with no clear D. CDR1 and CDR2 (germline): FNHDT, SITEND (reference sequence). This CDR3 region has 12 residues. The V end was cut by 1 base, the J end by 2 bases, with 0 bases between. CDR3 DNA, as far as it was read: TGTGCCAGCAGTATAAACACCGGGCAGCTCTAC. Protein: CASSINTGQLY. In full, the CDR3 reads CASSINTGQLYF.

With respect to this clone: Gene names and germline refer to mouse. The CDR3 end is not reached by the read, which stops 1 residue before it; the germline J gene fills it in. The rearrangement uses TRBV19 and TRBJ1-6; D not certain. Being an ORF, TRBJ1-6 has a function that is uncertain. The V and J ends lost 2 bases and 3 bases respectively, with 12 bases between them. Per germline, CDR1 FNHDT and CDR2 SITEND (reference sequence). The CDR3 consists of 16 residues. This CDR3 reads CASSIRVPDYNSPLYF. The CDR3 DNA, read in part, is TGTGCCAGCAGTATTCGGGTCCCGGACTATAATTCGCCCCTCTAC.

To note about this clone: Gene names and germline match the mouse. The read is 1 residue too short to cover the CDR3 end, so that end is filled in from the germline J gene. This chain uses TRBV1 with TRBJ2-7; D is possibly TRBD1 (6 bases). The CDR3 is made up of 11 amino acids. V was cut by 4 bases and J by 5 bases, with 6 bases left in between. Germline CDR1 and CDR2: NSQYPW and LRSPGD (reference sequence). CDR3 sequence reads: CTCSDRDEQYF. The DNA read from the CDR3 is TGCACCTGCAGTGACAGGGATGAACAGTAC.

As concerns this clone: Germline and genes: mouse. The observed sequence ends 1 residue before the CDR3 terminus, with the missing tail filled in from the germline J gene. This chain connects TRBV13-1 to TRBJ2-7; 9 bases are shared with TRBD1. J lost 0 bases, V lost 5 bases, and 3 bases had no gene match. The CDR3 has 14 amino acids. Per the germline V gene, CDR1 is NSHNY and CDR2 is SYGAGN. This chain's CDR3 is CASRRGQGSYEQYF. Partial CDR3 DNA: TGTGCCAGCAGGCGGGGACAGGGCTCCTATGAACAGTAC.

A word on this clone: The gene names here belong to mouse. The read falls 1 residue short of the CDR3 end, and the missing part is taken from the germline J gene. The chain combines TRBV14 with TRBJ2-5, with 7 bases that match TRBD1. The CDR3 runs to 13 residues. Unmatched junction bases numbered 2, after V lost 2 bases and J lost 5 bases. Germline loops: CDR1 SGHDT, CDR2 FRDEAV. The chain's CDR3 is CASSLGTADTQYF. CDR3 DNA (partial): TGTGCCAGCAGTTTGGGGACAGCAGACACCCAGTAC. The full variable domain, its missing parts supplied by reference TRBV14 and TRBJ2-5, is EAGVTQSPRYAVLQEGQAVSFWCDPISGHDTLYWYQQPRDQGPQLLVYFRDEAVIDNSQLPSDRFSAVRPKGTNSTLKIQSAKQGDTATYLCASSLGTADTQYFGPGTRLLVL.

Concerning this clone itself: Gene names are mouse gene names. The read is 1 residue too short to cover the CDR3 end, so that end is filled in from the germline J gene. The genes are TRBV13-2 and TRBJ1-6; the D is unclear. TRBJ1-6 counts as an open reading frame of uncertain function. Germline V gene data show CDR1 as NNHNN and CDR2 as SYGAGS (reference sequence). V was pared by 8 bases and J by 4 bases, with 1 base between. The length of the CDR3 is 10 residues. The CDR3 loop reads CARYNSPLYF. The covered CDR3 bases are TGTGCCAGGTATAATTCGCCCCTCTAC.

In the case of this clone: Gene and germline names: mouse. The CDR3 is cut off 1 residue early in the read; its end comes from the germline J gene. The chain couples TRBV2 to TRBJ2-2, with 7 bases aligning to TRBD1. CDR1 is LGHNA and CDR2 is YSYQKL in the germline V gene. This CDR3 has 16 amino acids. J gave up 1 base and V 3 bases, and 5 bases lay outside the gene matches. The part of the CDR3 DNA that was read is TGTGCCAGCAGCCAGGACAGGTCCTTAAACACCGGGCAGCTCTAC. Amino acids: CASSQDRSLNTGQLY. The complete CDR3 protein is CASSQDRSLNTGQLYF.

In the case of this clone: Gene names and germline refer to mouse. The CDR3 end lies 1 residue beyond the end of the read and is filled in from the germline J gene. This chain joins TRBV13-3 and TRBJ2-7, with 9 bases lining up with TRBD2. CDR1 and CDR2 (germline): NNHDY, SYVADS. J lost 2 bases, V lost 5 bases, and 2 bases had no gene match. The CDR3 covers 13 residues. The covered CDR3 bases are TGTGCCAGCAGAGGACTGGGGACCTATGAACAGTAC. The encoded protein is CASRGLGTYEQY. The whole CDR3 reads CASRGLGTYEQYF.

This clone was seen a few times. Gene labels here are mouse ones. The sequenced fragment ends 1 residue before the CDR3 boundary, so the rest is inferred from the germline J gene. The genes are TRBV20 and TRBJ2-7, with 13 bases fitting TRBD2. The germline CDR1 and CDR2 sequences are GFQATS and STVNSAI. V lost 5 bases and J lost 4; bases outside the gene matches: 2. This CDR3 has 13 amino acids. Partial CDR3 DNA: TGTGGTGCTGGGACTGGGGGGGTTTATGAACAGTAC. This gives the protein CGAGTGGVYEQY. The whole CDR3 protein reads CGAGTGGVYEQYF.

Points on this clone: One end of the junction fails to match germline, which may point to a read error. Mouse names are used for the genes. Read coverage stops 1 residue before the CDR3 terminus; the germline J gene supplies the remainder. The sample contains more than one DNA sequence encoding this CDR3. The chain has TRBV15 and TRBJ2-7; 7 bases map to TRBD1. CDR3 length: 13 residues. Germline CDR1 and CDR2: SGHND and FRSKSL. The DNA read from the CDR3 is TGTGCCAGTAGTTCCGGGACAGCCTATGAACAGTAC. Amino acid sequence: CASSSGTAYEQY. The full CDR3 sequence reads CASSSGTAYEQYF.

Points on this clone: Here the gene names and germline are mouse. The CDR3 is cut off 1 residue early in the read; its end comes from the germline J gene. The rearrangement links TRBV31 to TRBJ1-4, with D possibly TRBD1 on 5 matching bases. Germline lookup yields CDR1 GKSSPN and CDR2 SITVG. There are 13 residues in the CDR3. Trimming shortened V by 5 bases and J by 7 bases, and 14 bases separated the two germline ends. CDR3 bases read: TGTGCCTGGCTCCCCAGGGACGGCGAAAGATTATTT. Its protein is CAWLPRDGERLF. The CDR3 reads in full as CAWLPRDGERLFF. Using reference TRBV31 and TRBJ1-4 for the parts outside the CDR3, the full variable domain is AQTIHQWPVAEIKAVGSPLSLGCTIKGKSSPNLYWYWQATGGTLQQLFYSITVGQVESVVQLNLSASRPKDDQFILSTEKLLLSHSGFYLCAWLPRDGERLFFGHGTKLSVL.

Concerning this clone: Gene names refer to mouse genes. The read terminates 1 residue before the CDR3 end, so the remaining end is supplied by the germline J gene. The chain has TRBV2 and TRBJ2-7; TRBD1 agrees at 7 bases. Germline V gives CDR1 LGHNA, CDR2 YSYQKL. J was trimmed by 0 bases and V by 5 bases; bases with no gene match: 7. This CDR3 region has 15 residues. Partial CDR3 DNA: TGTGCCAGCAGCACCAGACAGGGCGCCTCCTATGAACAGTAC. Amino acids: CASSTRQGASYEQY. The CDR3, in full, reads CASSTRQGASYEQYF.